The sequence of this T cell receptor (beta chain) was determined in a study of blood T cell repertoires in COVID-19. Study at large: Samples came from the United States, Italy and Spain, spanning acute and convalescent COVID-19. From T cells, B-cell-depleted T cells, or PBMCs came the material, which was cDNA or gDNA.

Original processing notes: Reference gene primer amplification gave nucleated cell count estimates. The assay was immunoSEQ multiplex PCR, and TCRdb's table has in-frame clones only and misses some. V, J and clone size derive from that table, while D and trimming were established from the DNA sequence. The data contain some 51,000 clones, less than 95% of them singletons. Looked up from germline, CDR1 is PRHDT and CDR2 is FYEKMQ (reference sequence). V was cut by 2 bases and J by 5 bases, with 14 bases left in between. This CDR3 is built from 15 residues. The chain couples TRBV13 to TRBJ2-3, with D possibly matching TRBD2 (5 bases). The receptor was isolated from a middle-aged man with acute or convalescent COVID-19. The material sequenced was peripheral blood. The CDR3 region has the DNA TGTGCCAGCAGCTTATTTGGGAGTGGAGGAGATACGCAGTATTTT. Protein sequence: CASSLFGSGGDTQYF.